Below are 27 T cell receptor beta chains sequenced from a single sample in a study of beta chain features in type 1 diabetes. What was sequenced were expressed TCRB transcripts, since all of the isolated RNA had been reverse transcribed. Assay used: immunoSEQ multiplex PCR; TCRdb lists only in-frame clones, some missing. The table lists 900,000 or so clones, 15% to 20% of them singletons. Sequencing was carried out using naive CD4+ T cells from blood. These receptors all stem from a woman younger than 35 in good health.

There are a few counts of this clone. The J gene is TRBJ1-2, the V gene TRBV6-6; no reliable D call. This CDR3 contains 16 residues. Deletions cut 3 bases from V and 6 bases from J, with 20 bases between. In germline, CDR1 is MNHNY, CDR2 SVGAGI (reference sequence). The CDR3 DNA is TGTGCCAGCAGTTATCTACGGCCAAGGGATCAGAATGGCTACACCTTC. Its protein product is CASSYLRPRDQNGYTF.

V usage is TRBV27 and J usage is TRBJ1-2, with D perhaps matching TRBD1 (5 bases). The germline gives CDR1 MNHEY, CDR2 SMNVEV (reference sequence). V lost 4 bases to trimming and J lost 7 bases, with 7 bases between them. The CDR3 covers 11 residues. The CDR3 coding sequence is TGTGCCAGCAGTTCTCAGGGTGGCTACACCTTC. Its translation is CASSSQGGYTF.

This chain connects TRBV29-1 to TRBJ2-3; D remains ambiguous. The CDR3 is 14 amino acids. Germline lookup yields CDR1 SQVTM and CDR2 ANQGSEA. The germline V and J ends were trimmed by 5 bases and 1 base, with 13 bases remaining between them. CDR3 loop: CSVRLRAGTDTQYF. The CDR3 region has the DNA TGCAGCGTTCGGTTAAGGGCTGGCACAGATACGCAGTATTTT.

CDR3 sequence (DNA): TGTGCCACCAGCGGGGGGGGATTAGCGAGCCACGAGCAGTACTTC. Translated, it gives CATSGGGLASHEQYF. The V and J genes are TRBV15 and TRBJ2-7; 7 nucleotides align to TRBD2. J was trimmed by 5 bases and V by 5 bases; bases with no gene match: 12. Germline V CDR1 and CDR2: LNHNV, YYDKDF (reference sequence). This CDR3 is 15 amino acids long.

This clone has more than one count but fewer than ten. CDR3 residues: CASSLGTTGNEQFF. CDR3 in DNA: TGTGCCAGCAGCTTAGGGACTACCGGCAATGAGCAGTTCTTC. J is TRBJ2-1 and V is TRBV7-9; tentative D call: TRBD2 (6 bases). The ends were cut back, 1 base at V and 6 bases at J, with 10 bases in the middle. The CDR3 has 14 residues. Germline CDR1 SEHNR, CDR2 FQNEAQ (reference sequence). The whole variable domain, filled in from reference TRBV7-9 and TRBJ2-1, reads DTGVSQNPRHKITKRGQNVTFRCDPISEHNRLYWYRQTLGQGPEFLTYFQNEAQLEKSRLLSDRFSAERPKGSFSTLEIQRTEQGDSAMYLCASSLGTTGNEQFFGPGTRLTVL.

There are a few counts of this clone. The chain is built from TRBV28 and TRBJ2-7, with no clear D. The length of the CDR3 is 12 residues. Deletions cut 6 bases from V and 3 bases from J, with 9 bases between. Germline CDR1 and CDR2: MDHEN and SYDVKM. As DNA, the CDR3 is TGTGCCAGCAGAAGGATCCTCTACGAGCAGTACTTC. As protein: CASRRILYEQYF. The variable domain in full, completed from reference TRBV28 and TRBJ2-7, reads DVKVTQSSRYLVKRTGEKVFLECVQDMDHENMFWYRQDPGLGLRLIYFSYDVKMKEKGDIPEGYSVSREKKERFSLILESASTNQTSMYLCASRRILYEQYFGPGTRLTVT.

This clone was seen only a few times. The V and J genes are TRBV7-3 and TRBJ1-4; D ambiguous. CDR1 SGHTA and CDR2 FQGTGA come from the germline V gene. The V end lost 5 bases, the J end lost 7 bases, and 23 bases lay between the germline ends. The CDR3 consists of 17 residues. The CDR3 here is CASSLKFVWRLGEKLFF. The CDR3 nucleotides read TGTGCCAGCAGCCTAAAGTTCGTGTGGAGGCTAGGTGAAAAACTGTTTTTT.

V usage is TRBV7-9 and J usage is TRBJ2-2; D tentatively reads TRBD1 or TRBD2 (5 bases each). This CDR3 contains 15 residues. V was trimmed by 5 bases and J by 4 bases, leaving 14 bases between them. Germline loops: CDR1 SEHNR, CDR2 FQNEAQ (reference sequence). The CDR3 sequence is CASSTQGRITGELFF. The CDR3 nucleotides are TGTGCCAGCAGCACCCAGGGACGGATCACCGGGGAGCTGTTTTTT.

This clone was found a few times. The chain links TRBV4-2 to TRBJ2-6, with D possibly TRBD2 on 5 matching bases. The V end was cut by 3 bases, the J end by 2 bases, with 14 bases between. CDR3 length: 17 amino acids. The germline V gene encodes CDR1 LGHNA and CDR2 YNFKEQ. CDR3 in amino acids: CASSQKDSLAGANVLTF. CDR3 bases: TGTGCCAGCAGCCAGAAGGACTCACTTGCTGGGGCCAACGTCCTGACTTTC.

This clone was found a few times. The V and J genes are TRBV7-2 and TRBJ2-5; the match to TRBD2 covers 8 bases. This CDR3 is 13 amino acids long. CDR1 SGHTA and CDR2 FQGNSA come from the germline V gene. The trim removed 5 bases at V and 4 bases at J, leaving 3 bases unmatched. This CDR3 is CASSQLAAETQYF. Written as DNA, the CDR3 is TGTGCCAGCAGCCAACTAGCGGCAGAGACCCAGTACTTC.

This clone appeared a few times. V is TRBV9 and J is TRBJ2-7; weak D call: TRBD2 (6 bases). The length of the CDR3 is 10 residues. The germline gives CDR1 SGDLS, CDR2 YYNGEE. This CDR3 reads CSWEEYEQYF. As DNA, the CDR3 is TGTTCCTGGGAGGAGTACGAGCAGTACTTC. Filled out from reference TRBV9 and TRBJ2-7, the complete variable domain reads DSGVTQTPKHLITATGQRVTLRCSPRSGDLSVYWYQQSLDQGLQFLIQYYNGEERAKGNILERFSAQQFPDLHSELNLSSLELGDSALYFCSWEEYEQYFGPGTRLTVT.

A few counts support this clone. This CDR3 is also generated by other DNA sequences in the sample. V gene TRBV10-3 combines with J gene TRBJ1-5; possibly TRBD1 for D (6 bases). Trimming took 3 bases from V and 6 from J, leaving 9 bases between them. From germline, CDR1 is ENHRY and CDR2 SYGVKD. CDR3 size: 13 residues. CDR3 sequence: CAISEGGGQPQHF. CDR3 nucleotides: TGTGCCATCAGTGAAGGGGGGGGTCAGCCCCAGCATTTT.

The V gene is TRBV6-5, the J gene TRBJ2-1; TRBD1 is a possible D gene (6 bases). V was cut by 9 bases and J by 4 bases, with 16 bases left in between. The CDR3 covers 14 residues. The V gene's germline CDR1 is MNHEY and CDR2 SVGAGI. The CDR3 DNA reads TGTGCCAGTAAGGGGACACTCATTTACAATGAGCAGTTCTTC. It codes for CASKGTLIYNEQFF.

The V call is TRBV6-5, the J call TRBJ2-7; D is unresolved. Germline assignment: CDR1 MNHEY and CDR2 SVGAGI. This CDR3 has 13 amino acids. The germline V and J ends were trimmed by 8 bases and 0 bases, with 11 bases remaining between them. CDR3 sequence reads: CASEDPASYEQYF. DNA for the CDR3: TGTGCCAGCGAGGACCCCGCCTCCTACGAGCAGTACTTC.

This clone has a handful of counts. CDR3 residues: CASSYAGYEQYF. In nucleotides, the CDR3 is TGTGCCAGCAGTTATGCCGGATACGAGCAGTACTTC. The chain recombines TRBV28 with TRBJ2-7; D ambiguous. V was pared by 4 bases and J by 4 bases, with 8 bases between. The CDR3 contains 12 residues. In germline, CDR1 is MDHEN, CDR2 SYDVKM.

This clone was seen more than once but under ten times. The gene calls are TRBV29-1 and TRBJ2-7, with D perhaps matching TRBD2 (5 bases). The CDR3 totals 13 residues. Trimming took 3 bases from V and 7 from J, leaving 16 bases between them. Germline V gene sequence: CDR1 SQVTM, CDR2 ANQGSEA. The CDR3 region has the DNA TGCAGCGTTGATGGAGGACCCGAAACAGAGCAGTACTTC. Its protein product is CSVDGGPETEQYF.

V is TRBV5-1 and J is TRBJ2-5, with D possibly TRBD1 on 5 matching bases. Trimming took 4 bases from V and 0 from J, leaving 7 bases between them. Germline CDR1 and CDR2: SGHRS and YFSETQ. The CDR3 length is 13 residues. The CDR3 loop reads CASSMDNQETQYF. The CDR3 coding sequence is TGCGCCAGCAGCATGGACAACCAAGAGACCCAGTACTTC.

This rearrangement joins TRBV6-6 to TRBJ1-1; tentatively, D is TRBD1 (6 bases). Germline V lookup: CDR1 MNHNY, CDR2 SVGAGI (reference sequence). The length of the CDR3 is 15 residues. Trimming cost V 7 bases and J 2 bases, with 17 bases left between them. CDR3 protein: CASIQTGQLNTEAFF. CDR3 nucleotide sequence: TGTGCCAGCATCCAAACGGGACAACTTAACACTGAAGCTTTCTTT.

The chain links TRBV18 to TRBJ2-5; unclear D gene. V lost 5 bases and J 0 bases, leaving 10 bases between the germline ends. The CDR3 contains 14 residues. CDR1 KGHSH and CDR2 LQKENI come from the germline V gene. The CDR3 bases are TGTGCCAGCTCATCGCGCCGGCACCAAGAGACCCAGTACTTC. This sequence encodes CASSSRRHQETQYF.

In its sample, this clone was seen a few times. J is TRBJ2-5 and V is TRBV4-3; the match to TRBD2 covers 11 bases. This CDR3 is 16 amino acids long. Germline CDR1 reads LGHNA; CDR2 reads YSLEER. Trimming removed 3 bases from V and 4 bases from J; junction bases left unmatched: 7. CDR3 sequence reads: CASSHVAGGPGETQYF. CDR3 DNA: TGCGCCAGCAGCCACGTAGCGGGAGGGCCTGGAGAGACCCAGTACTTC.

This clone was recorded a few times. The gene calls are TRBV7-2 and TRBJ2-2; D not certain. Germline V gene lookup returns CDR1 SGHTA and CDR2 FQGNSA. The V gene lost 8 bases and the J gene lost 5 bases, with 12 bases spanning the gap. This CDR3 comprises 13 residues. CDR3 in amino acids: CASSVVRTGELFF. The CDR3 DNA reads as TGTGCCAGCTCGGTGGTCCGGACCGGGGAGCTGTTTTTT.

The chain links TRBV4-3 to TRBJ2-1; tentatively, D is TRBD1 (6 bases). The CDR3 contains 14 residues. V shed 2 bases and J shed 8 bases, with 13 bases lying between them. The germline CDR1 and CDR2 sequences are LGHNA and YSLEER. The CDR3 loop is CASSQTPRGYEQFF. The CDR3 nucleotides read TGCGCCAGCAGCCAAACTCCAAGGGGGTATGAGCAGTTCTTC.

The rearrangement links TRBV4-3 to TRBJ2-4; 10 nucleotides agree with TRBD2. The CDR3 is made up of 20 amino acids. V trimming: 0 bases; J trimming: 3 bases; junction bases outside the gene matches: 14. Germline V gene data show CDR1 as LGHNA and CDR2 as YSLEER. The CDR3 DNA reads TGCGCCAGCAGCCAAGATAGGGGGACTAGCGTGATACGGGGCAAAAACATTCAGTACTTC. Protein: CASSQDRGTSVIRGKNIQYF.

The genes are TRBV7-2 and TRBJ2-3, with 7 bases lining up with TRBD1. CDR3 length equals 16 residues. Looked up from germline, CDR1 is SGHTA and CDR2 is FQGNSA. Trimming cost V 4 bases and J 4 bases; bases outside gene matches: 11. CDR3 DNA sequence: TGTGCCAGCAGCTCACTCTACAGGGGTGGGGCAGATACGCAGTATTTT. The encoded protein is CASSSLYRGGADTQYF.

This clone was seen more than once but under ten times. This chain joins TRBV7-2 and TRBJ2-7, with 9 bases that match TRBD1. This CDR3 spans 14 amino acids. With 5 bases clipped from V and 3 bases from J, the junction kept 5 bases outside the gene matches. Germline V gene data show CDR1 as SGHTA and CDR2 as FQGNSA. The CDR3 protein is CASSPGQGLYEQYF. The CDR3 nucleotides read TGTGCCAGCAGCCCGGGACAGGGTCTCTACGAGCAGTACTTC.

This clone was observed a handful of times. This rearrangement joins TRBV9 to TRBJ1-2, with D hard to call. Germline CDR1 is SGDLS and CDR2 is YYNGEE. Trimming removed 0 bases from V and 8 bases from J, with 8 bases in between. CDR3 length: 12 residues. The DNA of the CDR3 is TGTGCCAGCAGCGTAGGAATGAGGGGCTACACCTTC. Its protein is CASSVGMRGYTF.

About this clone itself: Other DNA variants within this sample encode the same CDR3. The V gene is TRBV7-3, the J gene TRBJ2-1, with 13 bases lining up with TRBD2. Germline V gives CDR1 SGHTA, CDR2 FQGTGA. V gave up 5 bases and J gave up 8 bases; unmatched junction bases: 6. This CDR3 has 15 residues. The CDR3 nucleotides read TGTGCCAGCAGCCCCAGGACTAGCGGGAGCGATGAGCAGTTCTTC. It translates to CASSPRTSGSDEQFF.